This T cell receptor (beta chain) is from a study of blood T cell repertoires in COVID-19. Whole-study context: Samples came from the United States, Italy and Spain, spanning acute and convalescent COVID-19. PBMCs, B-cell-depleted T cells, or T cells were the source of the cDNA or gDNA that made up the material.

The CDR3 loop spans 14 amino acids. Germline V CDR1 and CDR2: SGHTA, FQGNSA. V dropped 4 bases and J dropped 4; count of bases not matched to a gene: 4. In the original processing: Reference gene primer amplification gave estimated nucleated cell counts. This table comes from immunoSEQ multiplex PCR, and its TCRdb copy is limited to in-frame clones, with some not included. D and trimming come from the DNA, and the V and J calls and clone size come from that table. The sample lists some 250,000 clones; over 75% were seen once. Material: peripheral blood. The chain links TRBV7-2 to TRBJ2-4, with 7 bases identical to TRBD2. The TCR sequence derives from a woman aged 30 to 39 with acute or convalescent COVID-19. This CDR3 is CASSWGGWKNIQYF. The CDR3 nucleotides are TGTGCCAGCAGCTGGGGAGGGTGGAAAAACATTCAGTACTTC.